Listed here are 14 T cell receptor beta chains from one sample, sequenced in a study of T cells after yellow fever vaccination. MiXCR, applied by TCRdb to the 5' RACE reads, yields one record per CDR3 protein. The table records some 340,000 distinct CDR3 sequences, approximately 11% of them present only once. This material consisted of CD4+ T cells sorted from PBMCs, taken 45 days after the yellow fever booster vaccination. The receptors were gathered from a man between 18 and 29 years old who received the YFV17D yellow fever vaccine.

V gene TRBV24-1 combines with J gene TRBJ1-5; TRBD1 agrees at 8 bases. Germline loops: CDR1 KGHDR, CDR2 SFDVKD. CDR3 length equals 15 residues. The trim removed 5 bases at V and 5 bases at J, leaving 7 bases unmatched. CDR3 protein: CATSGSGQGDQPQHF. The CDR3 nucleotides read TGTGCCACCAGTGGTTCCGGACAGGGAGATCAGCCCCAGCATTTT.

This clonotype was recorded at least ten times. CDR3: CASSLGSVTVPNEQFF. CDR3 nucleotide sequence: TGTGCCAGCAGCTTAGGGAGTGTTACAGTACCCAATGAGCAGTTCTTC. The chain is built from TRBV7-8 and TRBJ2-1; D is ambiguous. CDR1 and CDR2 (germline): SGHVS, FQNEAQ. The CDR3 is made up of 16 amino acids. The V gene lost 1 base and the J gene lost 6 bases, with 16 bases spanning the gap.

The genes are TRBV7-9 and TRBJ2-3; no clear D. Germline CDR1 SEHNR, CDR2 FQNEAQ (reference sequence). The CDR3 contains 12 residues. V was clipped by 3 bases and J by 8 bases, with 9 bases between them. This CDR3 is CASSFYESTQYF. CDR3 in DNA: TGTGCCAGCAGCTTTTATGAGTCTACGCAGTATTTT. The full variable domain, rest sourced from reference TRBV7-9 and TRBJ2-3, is DTGVSQNPRHKITKRGQNVTFRCDPISEHNRLYWYRQTLGQGPEFLTYFQNEAQLEKSRLLSDRFSAERPKGSFSTLEIQRTEQGDSAMYLCASSFYESTQYFGPGTRLTVL.

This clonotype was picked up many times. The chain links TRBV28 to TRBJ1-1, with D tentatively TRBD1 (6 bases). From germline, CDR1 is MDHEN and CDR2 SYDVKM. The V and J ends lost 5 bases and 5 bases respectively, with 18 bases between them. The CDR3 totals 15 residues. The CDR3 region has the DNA TGTGCCAGCAGTCGGTTTCCAGGGGATTGGACTGAAGCTTTCTTT. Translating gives CASSRFPGDWTEAFF. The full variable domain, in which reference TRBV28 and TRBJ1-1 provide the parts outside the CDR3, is DVKVTQSSRYLVKRTGEKVFLECVQDMDHENMFWYRQDPGLGLRLIYFSYDVKMKEKGDIPEGYSVSREKKERFSLILESASTNQTSMYLCASSRFPGDWTEAFFGQGTRLTVV.

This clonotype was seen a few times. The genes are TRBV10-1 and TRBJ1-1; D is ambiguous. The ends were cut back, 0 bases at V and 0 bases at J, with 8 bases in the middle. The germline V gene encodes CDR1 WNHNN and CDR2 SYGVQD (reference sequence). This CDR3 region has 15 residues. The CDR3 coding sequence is TGCGCCAGCAGTGAGTCTTCCGCTATGAACACTGAAGCTTTCTTT. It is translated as CASSESSAMNTEAFF.

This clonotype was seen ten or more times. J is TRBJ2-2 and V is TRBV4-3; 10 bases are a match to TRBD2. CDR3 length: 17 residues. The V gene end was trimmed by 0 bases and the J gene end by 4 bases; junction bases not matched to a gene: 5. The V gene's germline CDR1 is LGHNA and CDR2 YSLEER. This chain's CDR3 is CASSQDGLAGATGELFF. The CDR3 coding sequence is TGCGCCAGCAGCCAAGATGGGCTAGCGGGGGCCACCGGGGAGCTGTTTTTT.

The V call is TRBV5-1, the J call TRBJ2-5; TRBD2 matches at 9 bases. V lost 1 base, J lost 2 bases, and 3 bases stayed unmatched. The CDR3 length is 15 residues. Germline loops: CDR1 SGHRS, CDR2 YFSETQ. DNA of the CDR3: TGCGCCAGCAGCTTGTTAGCGGGGGCACAAGAGACCCAGTACTTC. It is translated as CASSLLAGAQETQYF.

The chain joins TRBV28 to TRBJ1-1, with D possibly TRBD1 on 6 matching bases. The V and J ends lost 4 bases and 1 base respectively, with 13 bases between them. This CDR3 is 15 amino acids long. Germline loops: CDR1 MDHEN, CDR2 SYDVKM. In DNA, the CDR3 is TGTGCCAGCAGTTCGGTCGGACAGCAGAACACTGAAGCTTTCTTT. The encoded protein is CASSSVGQQNTEAFF.

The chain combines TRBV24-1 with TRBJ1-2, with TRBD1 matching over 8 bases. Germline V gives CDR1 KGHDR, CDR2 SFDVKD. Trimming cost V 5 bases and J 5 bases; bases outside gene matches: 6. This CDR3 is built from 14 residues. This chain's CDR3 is CATSALDREYGYTF. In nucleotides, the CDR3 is TGTGCCACCAGTGCCCTGGACAGGGAATATGGCTACACCTTC.

Here the CDR3 DNA reads TGTGCCAGCAGTTACAGCCGACGGGGACCGAATTCACCCCTCCACTTT. Protein product: CASSYSRRGPNSPLHF. The gene calls are TRBV6-5 and TRBJ1-6; D might be TRBD1 (5 bases). Trimming took 2 bases from V and 7 from J, leaving 15 bases between them. Germline CDR1 reads MNHEY; CDR2 reads SVGAGI. The CDR3 contains 16 residues.

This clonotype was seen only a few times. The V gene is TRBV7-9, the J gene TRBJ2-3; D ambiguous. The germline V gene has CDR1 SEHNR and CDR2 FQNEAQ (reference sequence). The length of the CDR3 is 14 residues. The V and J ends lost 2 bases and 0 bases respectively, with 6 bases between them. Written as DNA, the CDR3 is TGTGCCAGCAGCTTATACTCTAGCACAGATACGCAGTATTTT. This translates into CASSLYSSTDTQYF.

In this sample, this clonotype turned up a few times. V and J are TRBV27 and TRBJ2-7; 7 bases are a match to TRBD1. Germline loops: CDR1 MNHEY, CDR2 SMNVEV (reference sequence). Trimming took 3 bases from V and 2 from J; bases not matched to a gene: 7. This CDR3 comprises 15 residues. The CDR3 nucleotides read TGTGCCAGCAGTTTGGTACAGGGGAGAGCCTACGAGCAGTACTTC. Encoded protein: CASSLVQGRAYEQYF.

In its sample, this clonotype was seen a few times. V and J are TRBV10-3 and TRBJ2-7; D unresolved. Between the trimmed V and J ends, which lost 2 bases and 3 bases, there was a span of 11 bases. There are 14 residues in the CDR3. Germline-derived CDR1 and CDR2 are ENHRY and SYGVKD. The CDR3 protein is CAISEGLSYYEQYF. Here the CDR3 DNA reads TGTGCCATCAGTGAGGGTCTATCTTACTACGAGCAGTACTTC.

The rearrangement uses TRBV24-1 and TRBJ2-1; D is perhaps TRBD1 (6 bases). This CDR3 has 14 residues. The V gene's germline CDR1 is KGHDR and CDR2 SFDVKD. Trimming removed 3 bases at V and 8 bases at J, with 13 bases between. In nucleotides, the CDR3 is TGTGCCACCAGTGATCCTGGACAGTTGGATGAGCAGTTCTTC. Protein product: CATSDPGQLDEQFF.